This TCR beta chain stems from a study of CD8 T cells in Susac syndrome. RNA totalling about 0.45 to 1 ug underwent reverse transcription with random hexamers. Each CDR3 protein gets one entry after TCRdb re-called the immunoSEQ multiplex PCR reads with MiXCR. This table has about 130,000 distinct CDR3 sequences, approximately 96% appearing once. The V gene's germline CDR1 is GTSNPN and CDR2 SVGIG (reference sequence). The ends were cut back, 5 bases at V and 3 bases at J, with 5 bases in the middle. The CDR3 spans 11 residues. The J gene is TRBJ2-1, the V gene TRBV30; the D is unclear. This clonotype was obtained from a human donor with Susac syndrome. The specimen was CD8+ T cells from PBMCs. CDR3 DNA: TGTGCCTGGGACAACTACAATGAGCAGTTCTTC. Its translation is CAWDNYNEQFF.